This TCR beta chain was sequenced during a study of T cells after yellow fever vaccination (dated by TCRdb to between 2019 and 2020). Background on the whole study: The SMART-Seq v4 Ultra Low Input RNA kit was used to prepare libraries from fractions with low cell numbers. Blood samples were taken at several timepoints before and after primary and secondary immunization, and bulk PBMC replicates and cell subsets were isolated. Two healthy male donors, one aged 18 to 29 and one aged 30 to 40 years, were included in the cohort. To track T-cell clones before and after primary and booster YFV17D yellow fever vaccination, bulk TCR alpha and beta repertoires were sequenced longitudinally.

The treatment or condition label here, explained by the study, means: live attenuated yellow fever vaccine strain. A standard Ficoll-Paque protocol was used to isolate PBMCs from peripheral blood. CD4 and CD8 T-cell fractions were isolated with Dynabeads CD4 and CD8 positive selection kits. TriZol was used to extract RNA from bulk PBMCs, from CD4 and CD8 fractions, and from dextramer-positive and dextramer-negative fractions. The study at large found these results: Only two donors were included in the study, so the extent to which the findings can be generalized is limited. A small fraction of clonotypes showed up in both the CD4 and CD8 compartments, probably as a result of convergent recombination. FACS-sorted repertoires could contain abundant contaminating clonotypes from the bulk population, so computational filtering was required. After the booster, most clones that had expanded after primary vaccination were detected again (around 95% of CD4 and 70% to 90% of CD8), suggesting broad maintenance of memory. Compared with the primary T-cell response, the secondary T-cell response was faster but weaker, reaching its peak on day 5 rather than on day 15.

Relative to germline, V is missing 3 bases and J is missing 4 bases, with 8 bases of the junction outside any gene match. Inclusive of the bounding cysteine and phenylalanine, the CDR3 is 17 residues long. The entry retains the CDR3 DNA only, 51 bases that are in frame from base 1. The germline V gene specifies SQVTM as CDR1 and ANQGSEA as CDR2. This clonotype was found a few times. No antigen is known for it. The record has no base qualities; no much larger clone is one base away. The instrument given in TCRdb is Illumina NovaSeq 6000. TCR cDNA was made using 5'RACE template switching, a step that added a universal primer site and unique molecular identifiers. Priming for cDNA synthesis came from both the TCR alpha and TCR beta constant segments. Libraries were amplified in two PCR steps, with sample barcodes and sequencing adapters added in the second step. Sequencing of libraries was performed on Illumina HiSeq 2500 (2x100 bp) or NovaSeq (2x150 bp). The original methods were these. Demultiplexing of reads and collapsing into UMI consensus sequences were performed with MIGEC, and V(D)J alignment was carried out with MiXCR. Vaccine-responding clonotypes were defined with edgeR using replicate PBMC samples, requiring FDR below 0.01 and a log2 fold change above 5 up to day 15. CD4 or CD8 identity was assigned to each bulk clonotype according to whether the clonotype was present at higher abundance in the sequenced CD4 repertoire or the sequenced CD8 repertoire. TCRdb applied fastp at Q25 and MiXCR to the public reads, then kept only in-frame beta chains. Rows are unified per CDR3 protein, each entry keeping the most common DNA and genes. The authors' filters were not applied to this entry. A total of 150,000 to 200,000 distinct CDR3 sequences appear in this sample, approximately 9.9% of them only once. The ten largest clones represent roughly 40% of the sample.

The sequencing used CD8+ T cells sorted from PBMCs, collected 45 days after the yellow fever booster vaccination. This sequence uses TRBV29-1 and TRBJ2-3; 15 central bases correspond to TRBD2. The sequence was collected from a man aged 18 to 29 who received the YFV17D yellow fever vaccine. The CDR3 loop reads CSVEHYGTSGGSDTQYF. Here is the DNA: TGCAGCGTTGAGCACTACGGGACTAGCGGGGGGTCAGATACGCAGTATTTT.